Listed here are 9 T cell receptor beta chains from one sample, sequenced in a study of T cell responses to AZD1222 COVID-19 vaccine. Some clones are missing from TCRdb's copy, which holds only in-frame ones; the method was immunoSEQ multiplex PCR. The data contain approximately 88,000 clones, around 92% of them seen just once; the ten biggest clones take up 5% to 5.5%. Here the sequenced sample was peripheral blood, taken on day 0 of AZD1222 vaccination. The source is an adult in good health.

The chain carries TRBV7-6 and TRBJ2-2, with D hard to call. The CDR3 sequence is 14 residues long. Trimming took 9 bases from V and 3 from J, leaving 14 bases between them. Germline V lookup: CDR1 SGHVS, CDR2 FNYEAQ. CDR3 bases: TGTGCCAGTTGTTTAGAGGTCGACACCGGGGAGCTGTTTTTT. It translates to CASCLEVDTGELFF.

The rearrangement links TRBV5-1 to TRBJ1-3, with a tentative D call TRBD1 (5 bases). The CDR3 contains 16 residues. Germline V CDR1 and CDR2: SGHRS, YFSETQ. Trimming removed 2 bases at V and 3 bases at J, with 15 bases between. The CDR3 sequence: CASSFQAGLSGNTIYF. In nucleotides, the CDR3 is TGCGCCAGCAGCTTTCAGGCAGGGCTCAGTGGAAACACCATATATTTT.

This chain links TRBV3-1 (or the pseudogene TRBV3-2) with TRBJ2-7; D is perhaps TRBD1 or TRBD2 (5 bases each). Germline V gives CDR1 LGHDT, CDR2 YNNKEL (reference sequence). The CDR3 loop spans 12 amino acids. V was pared by 4 bases and J by 4 bases, with 8 bases between. The DNA for the CDR3 is TGTGCCAGCAGCCCCTGGGGGTACGAGCAGTACTTC. Translating it yields CASSPWGYEQYF.

The chain joins TRBV28 to TRBJ1-2, with a weak D call TRBD1 (6 bases). V lost 6 bases and J 5 bases, leaving 13 bases between the germline ends. The CDR3 is 13 amino acids. Germline V lookup: CDR1 MDHEN, CDR2 SYDVKM. CDR3 amino acids: CASSPPGTYGYTF. The CDR3 DNA is TGTGCCAGCAGCCCGCCCGGGACATATGGCTACACCTTC.

The V call is TRBV2, the J call TRBJ2-2; possible D gene TRBD1, 5 bases. The CDR3 has 14 residues. Trimming pared 10 bases from V and 6 bases from J, leaving 18 bases between. CDR1 SNHLY and CDR2 FYNNEI come from the germline V gene. DNA of the CDR3: TGTGCCACCCAGCCGGTCGACAGTCCCGGGGAGCTGTTTTTT. Protein product: CATQPVDSPGELFF.

The chain has TRBV25-1 and TRBJ1-6; D uncertain. CDR3 size: 13 residues. Germline V gene data show CDR1 as MGHDK and CDR2 as SYGVNS. The germline V and J ends were trimmed by 4 bases and 16 bases, with 17 bases remaining between them. CDR3 nucleotide sequence: TGTGCCAGCAGTGGTTGGGTGGCCTTGAGTCTCCACTTT. Its translation is CASSGWVALSLHF.

The chain employs TRBV2 and TRBJ1-4; a weak D match, TRBD1 (5 bases). The germline V gene encodes CDR1 SNHLY and CDR2 FYNNEI. The V gene lost 11 bases and the J gene lost 0 bases, with 13 bases spanning the gap. The CDR3 runs to 14 residues. CDR3 sequence: CAGTEFTTNEKLFF. As DNA, the CDR3 is TGTGCCGGGACGGAATTTACAACTAATGAAAAACTGTTTTTT.

The chain joins TRBV5-5 to TRBJ1-1; a weak D match, TRBD1 (5 bases). The CDR3 extends over 18 amino acids. The germline CDR1 and CDR2 sequences are SGHKS and YYEKEE (reference sequence). V lost 0 bases to trimming and J lost 1 base, with 19 bases between them. CDR3 protein: CASSLGLSWGVANTEAFF. For the CDR3, the DNA is TGTGCCAGCAGCTTGGGTCTTTCGTGGGGGGTTGCGAACACTGAAGCTTTCTTT.

V is TRBV6-5 and J is TRBJ1-1; D is uncertain. This CDR3 contains 13 residues. Trimming left V 5 bases short and J 1 base short, with 8 bases between. CDR1 and CDR2 from the germline V gene are MNHEY and SVGAGI. As DNA, the CDR3 is TGTGCCAGCAGTCAGCTAGAGAACACTGAAGCTTTCTTT. Translation gives CASSQLENTEAFF.